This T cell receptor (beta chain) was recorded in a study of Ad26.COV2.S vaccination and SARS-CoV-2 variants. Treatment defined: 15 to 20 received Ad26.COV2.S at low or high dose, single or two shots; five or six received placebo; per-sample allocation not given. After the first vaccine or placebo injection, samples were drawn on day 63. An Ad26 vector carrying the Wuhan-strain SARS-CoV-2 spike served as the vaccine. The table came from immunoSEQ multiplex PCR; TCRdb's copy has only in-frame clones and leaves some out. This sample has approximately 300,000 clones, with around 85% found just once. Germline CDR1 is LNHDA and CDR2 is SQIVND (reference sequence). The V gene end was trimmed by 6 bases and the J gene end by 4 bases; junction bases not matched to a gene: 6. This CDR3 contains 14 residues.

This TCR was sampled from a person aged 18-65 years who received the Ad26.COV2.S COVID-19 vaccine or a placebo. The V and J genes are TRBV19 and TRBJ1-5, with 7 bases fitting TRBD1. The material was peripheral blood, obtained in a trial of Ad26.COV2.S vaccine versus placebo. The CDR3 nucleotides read TGTGCCAGTAGAACCGGGACAGAAAATCAGCCCCAGCATTTT. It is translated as CASRTGTENQPQHF.